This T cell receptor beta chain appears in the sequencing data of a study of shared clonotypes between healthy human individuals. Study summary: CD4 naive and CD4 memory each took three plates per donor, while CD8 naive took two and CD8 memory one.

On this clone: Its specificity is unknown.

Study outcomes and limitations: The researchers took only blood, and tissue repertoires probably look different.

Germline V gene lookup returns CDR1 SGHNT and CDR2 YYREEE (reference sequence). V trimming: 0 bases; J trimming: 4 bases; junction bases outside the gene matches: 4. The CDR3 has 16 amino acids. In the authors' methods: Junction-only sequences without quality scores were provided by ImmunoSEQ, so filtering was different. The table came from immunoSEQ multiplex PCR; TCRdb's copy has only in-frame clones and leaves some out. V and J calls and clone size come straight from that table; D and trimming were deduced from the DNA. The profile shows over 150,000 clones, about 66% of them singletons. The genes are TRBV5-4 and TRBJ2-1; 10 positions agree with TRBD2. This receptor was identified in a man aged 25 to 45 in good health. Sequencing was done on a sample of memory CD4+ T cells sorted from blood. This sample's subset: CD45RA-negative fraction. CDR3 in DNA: TGTGCCAGCAGCTTGGGTGCTAGCGGGGGATACAATGAGCAGTTCTTC. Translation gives CASSLGASGGYNEQFF.